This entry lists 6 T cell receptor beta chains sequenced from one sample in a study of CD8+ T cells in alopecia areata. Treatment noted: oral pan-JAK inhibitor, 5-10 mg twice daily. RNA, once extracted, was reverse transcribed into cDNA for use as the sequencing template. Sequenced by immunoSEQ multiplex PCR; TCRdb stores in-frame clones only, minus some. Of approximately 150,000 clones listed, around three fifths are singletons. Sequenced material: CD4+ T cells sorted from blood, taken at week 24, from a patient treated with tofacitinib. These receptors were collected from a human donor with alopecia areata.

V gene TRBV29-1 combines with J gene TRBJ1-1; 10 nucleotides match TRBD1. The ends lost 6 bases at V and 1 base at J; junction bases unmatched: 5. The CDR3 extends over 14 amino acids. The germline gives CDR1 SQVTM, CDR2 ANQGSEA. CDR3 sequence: CSVERTGGNTEAFF. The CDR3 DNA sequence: TGCAGCGTGGAGAGGACAGGGGGGAACACTGAAGCTTTCTTT.

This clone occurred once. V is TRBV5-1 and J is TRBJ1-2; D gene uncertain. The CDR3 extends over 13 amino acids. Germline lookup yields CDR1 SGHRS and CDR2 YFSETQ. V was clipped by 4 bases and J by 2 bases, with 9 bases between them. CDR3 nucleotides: TGCGCCAGCAGCCGAGAAGAAAACTATGGCTACACCTTC. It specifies CASSREENYGYTF.

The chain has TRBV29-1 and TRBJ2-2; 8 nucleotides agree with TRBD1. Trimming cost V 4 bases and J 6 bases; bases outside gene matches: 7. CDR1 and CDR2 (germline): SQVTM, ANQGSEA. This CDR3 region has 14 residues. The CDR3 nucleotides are TGCAGCGTTGCCAAACAGGGGGAGCCCGGGGAGCTGTTTTTT. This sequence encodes CSVAKQGEPGELFF.

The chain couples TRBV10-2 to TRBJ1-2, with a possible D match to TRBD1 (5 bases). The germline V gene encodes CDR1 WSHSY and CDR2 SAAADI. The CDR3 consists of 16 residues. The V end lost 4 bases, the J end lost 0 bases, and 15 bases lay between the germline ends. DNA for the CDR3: TGCGCCAGCAGTGGGGACGTAGGGAGCGCTAACTATGGCTACACCTTC. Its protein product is CASSGDVGSANYGYTF.

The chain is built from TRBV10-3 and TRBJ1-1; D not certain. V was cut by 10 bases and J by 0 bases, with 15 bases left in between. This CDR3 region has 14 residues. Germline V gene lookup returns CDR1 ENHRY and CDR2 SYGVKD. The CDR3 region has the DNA TGTGCCAGCAGGTTGAATTTACTGAACACTGAAGCTTTCTTT. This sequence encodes CASRLNLLNTEAFF.

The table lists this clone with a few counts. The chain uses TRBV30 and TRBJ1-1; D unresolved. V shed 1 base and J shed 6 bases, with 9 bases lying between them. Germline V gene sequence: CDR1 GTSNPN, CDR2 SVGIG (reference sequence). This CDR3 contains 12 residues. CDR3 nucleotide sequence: TGTGCCTGGAGTGGGAGTATCCCTGAAGCTTTCTTT. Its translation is CAWSGSIPEAFF.